This TCR beta chain appears in the sequencing data of a study of cytomegalovirus exposure and HLA in healthy donors. Concerning this clone: The antigen is unknown.

Study findings and constraints: The tendency of first-cohort TCR clusters to co-occur in the 120 or so validation repertoires was the finding of a later analysis. The authors listed 164 TCR beta chains as cytomegalovirus-associated.

TCRdb's table, derived via immunoSEQ multiplex PCR, lists solely in-frame clones and lacks some. The top ten hold roughly 7.5% of the sample, which has 150,000 to 200,000 clones, roughly 84% seen once. Sequencing used PBMCs. This receptor was obtained from a man between 18 and 35 years old in good health and CMV-seropositive.

The CDR3 sequence: CASSLVGSGTGGETQYF. The CDR3 nucleotides are TGTGCCAGCAGCTTAGTGGGTTCCGGGACAGGAGGCGAGACCCAGTACTTC. The chain joins TRBV7-2 to TRBJ2-5, with 8 bases that match TRBD1. The length of the CDR3 is 17 residues. Germline CDR1 is SGHTA and CDR2 is FQGNSA. The J segment lost 5 bases and the V segment lost 1 base, leaving 12 bases of the junction unmatched.